These T cell receptor beta chains were read from a single sample in a study of Tregs in tolerant kidney transplant recipients. Only in-frame clones appear in the TCRdb table, and some are missing; sequencing was by immunoSEQ multiplex PCR. The profile shows under 300,000 clones, more than 65% of them singletons. The sequenced material came from CD4+ T cells from blood. The receptors here all came from a human donor in good health. The CDR3 runs from the conserved cysteine through the conserved F or W.

V gene: TRBV7-9; J gene: TRBJ2-7; CDR3 protein: CAAGQLYEQYF
V gene: TRBV7-2; J gene: TRBJ2-2; CDR3 protein: CASSPVGGSETGELFF
V gene: TRBV27; J gene: TRBJ1-2; CDR3 protein: CASSLIGTDLGGYTF
V gene: TRBV4-1; J gene: TRBJ1-1; CDR3 protein: CASSQDGPGYTEAFF
V gene: TRBV9; J gene: TRBJ2-2; CDR3 protein: CASSVGPRGGELFF
V gene: TRBV7-9; J gene: TRBJ1-1; CDR3 protein: CATAVDRRTEAFF
V gene: TRBV30; J gene: TRBJ1-1; CDR3 protein: CAWTLQGNTEAFF
V gene: TRBV7-8; J gene: TRBJ1-5; CDR3 protein: CASSLRQGINQPQHF
V gene: TRBV5-1; J gene: TRBJ2-7; CDR3 protein: CASSLIGTSGTYEQYF
V gene: TRBV5-1; J gene: TRBJ1-3; CDR3 protein: CASSSAGVGNTIYF
V gene: TRBV30; J gene: TRBJ2-7; CDR3 protein: CAWSGGRIALF
V gene: TRBV2; J gene: TRBJ1-1; CDR3 protein: CASITKGKRWNTEAFF
V gene: TRBV19; J gene: TRBJ2-1; CDR3 protein: CATGDRGSHNEQFF
V gene: TRBV6-6; J gene: TRBJ2-5; CDR3 protein: CASTPRSQETQYF
V gene: TRBV9; J gene: TRBJ2-7; CDR3 protein: CASSQQLAGASHEQYF
V gene: TRBV5-4; J gene: TRBJ2-3; CDR3 protein: CASSLQTGYPDTQYF
V gene: TRBV5-1; J gene: TRBJ2-5; CDR3 protein: CASSGRQVEKETQYF